The entry that follows covers one T cell receptor beta chain sequence. These data come from a study of T cells after yellow fever vaccination. TCRdb ran MiXCR on the 5' RACE reads and lists one entry per CDR3 protein. In the table there are hundreds of thousands of distinct CDR3 sequences, under 15% of which are singletons. This CDR3 comprises 16 residues. CDR1 is MGHDK, CDR2 SYGVNS, per germline. J was trimmed by 0 bases and V by 2 bases; bases with no gene match: 6. This TCR was recovered from a man aged 18 to 30 who received the YFV17D yellow fever vaccine. The rearrangement joins TRBV25-1 to TRBJ1-1; 7 bases fit TRBD1. Sequencing used CD4+ T cells sorted from PBMCs, obtained 15 days after the yellow fever booster vaccination. Written as DNA, the CDR3 is TGTGCCAGCAGTGAAGACAGGGACCTGATGAACACTGAAGCTTTCTTT. Translating it yields CASSEDRDLMNTEAFF.